This T cell receptor beta chain was sequenced for a study of blood T cell repertoires in COVID-19. Turning to the study itself: Researchers got acute and convalescent COVID-19 samples from the United States, Italy and Spain. From T cells, B-cell-depleted T cells, or PBMCs came the material, which was cDNA or gDNA.

Sequenced by immunoSEQ multiplex PCR; TCRdb stores in-frame clones only, minus some. The sample has roughly 670,000 clones, 85% to 90% seen once. The CDR3 loop spans 14 amino acids. Germline CDR1 is SQVTM and CDR2 is ANQGSEA. Sequencing was done on a sample of peripheral blood. The receptor was isolated from a woman aged 18-35 years with acute or convalescent COVID-19. This chain joins TRBV29-1 and TRBJ1-1; 9 positions match TRBD1. The CDR3 DNA reads TGCTCTTCAATACAGGGGGCCCAGAACACTGAAGCTTTCTTT. Translation gives CSSIQGAQNTEAFF.